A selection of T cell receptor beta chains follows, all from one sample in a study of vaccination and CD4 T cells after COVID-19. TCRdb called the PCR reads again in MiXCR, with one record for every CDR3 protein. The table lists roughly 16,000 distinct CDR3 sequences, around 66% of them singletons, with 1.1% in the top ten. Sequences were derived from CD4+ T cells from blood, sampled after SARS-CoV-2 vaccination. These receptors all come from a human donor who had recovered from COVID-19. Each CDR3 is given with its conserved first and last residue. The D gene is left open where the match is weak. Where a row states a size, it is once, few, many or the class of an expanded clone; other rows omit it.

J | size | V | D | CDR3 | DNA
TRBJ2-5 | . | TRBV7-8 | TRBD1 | CASSSIQGGQETQYF | TGTGCCAGCAGCTCAATACAGGGGGGTCAAGAGACCCAGTACTTC
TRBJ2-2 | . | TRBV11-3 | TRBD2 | CASSPGLAGSGELFF | TGTGCCAGCAGCCCAGGACTAGCGGGCAGCGGGGAGCTGTTTTTT
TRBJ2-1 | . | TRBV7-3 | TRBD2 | CASSSGLAFDNEQFF | TGTGCCAGCAGCTCGGGACTAGCGTTTGACAATGAGCAGTTCTTC
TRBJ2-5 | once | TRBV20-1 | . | CSVQRGVRETQYF | TGCAGTGTTCAGAGAGGGGTCCGGGAGACCCAGTACTTC
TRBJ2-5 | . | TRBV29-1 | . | CSVASGKAGETQYF | TGCAGCGTTGCATCCGGGAAAGCGGGAGAGACCCAGTACTTC
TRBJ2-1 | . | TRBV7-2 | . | CASSLLRQMNEQFF | TGTGCCAGCAGCTTATTGAGACAGATGAATGAGCAGTTCTTC
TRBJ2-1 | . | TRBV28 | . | CASSLWQDNNEQFF | TGTGCCAGCAGTTTATGGCAGGATAACAATGAGCAGTTCTTC
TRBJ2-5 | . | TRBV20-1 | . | CSAFGGQTRQETQYF | TGCAGTGCATTCGGGGGACAAACACGACAAGAGACCCAGTACTTC
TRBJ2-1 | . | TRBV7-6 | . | CASSLATSSYNEQFF | TGTGCCAGCAGCTTAGCGACTAGCTCCTACAATGAGCAGTTCTTC
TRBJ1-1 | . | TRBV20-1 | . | CSARIPGPDTEAFF | TGCAGTGCTAGGATACCCGGACCAGACACTGAAGCTTTCTTT
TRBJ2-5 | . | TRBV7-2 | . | CASSLDAGGAKTQYF | TGTGCCAGCAGCTTAGACGCAGGCGGGGCAAAGACCCAGTACTTC
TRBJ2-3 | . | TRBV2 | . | CASTGADTQYF | TGTGCCAGCACCGGGGCAGATACGCAGTATTTT
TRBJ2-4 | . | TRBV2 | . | CASGVGALAKNIQYF | TGTGCCAGTGGCGTAGGGGCTCTAGCCAAAAACATTCAGTACTTC
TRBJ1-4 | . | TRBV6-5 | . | CASSYSGGGGEKLFF | TGTGCCAGCAGTTACTCGGGCGGGGGCGGTGAAAAACTGTTTTTT
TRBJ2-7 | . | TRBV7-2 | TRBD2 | CASSLSSGSRYEQYF | TGTGCCAGCAGCTTATCTAGCGGGAGCAGGTACGAGCAGTACTTC
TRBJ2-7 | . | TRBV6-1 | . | CASSEPAGANYEQYF | TGTGCCAGCAGTGAACCCGCAGGGGCGAACTACGAGCAGTACTTC
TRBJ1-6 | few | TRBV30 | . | CAWRHAGSHGVSPLHF | TGTGCCTGGAGGCACGCCGGCTCTCATGGGGTATCACCCCTCCACTTT
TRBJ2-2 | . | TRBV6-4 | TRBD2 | CASSDGTSTGELFF | TGTGCCAGCAGTGACGGGACTAGCACCGGGGAGCTGTTTTTT
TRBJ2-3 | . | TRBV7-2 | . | CASSLLRVDTQYF | TGTGCCAGCAGCTTACTCAGGGTAGATACGCAGTATTTT
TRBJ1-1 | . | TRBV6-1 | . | CASTTRGGRTEAFF | TGTGCCAGCACCACCCGAGGGGGGAGGACTGAAGCTTTCTTT
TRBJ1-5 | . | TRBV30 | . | CAWRSQASGQPQHF | TGTGCCTGGAGAAGCCAGGCCAGTGGGCAGCCCCAGCATTTT
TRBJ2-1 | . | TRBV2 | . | CASSGDNEQFF | TGTGCCAGCAGTGGGGACAATGAGCAGTTCTTC
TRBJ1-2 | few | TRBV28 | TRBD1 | CASSFRQGIGGYTF | TGTGCCAGCAGTTTCCGACAGGGGATCGGTGGCTACACCTTC
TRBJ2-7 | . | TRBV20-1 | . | CSASRDTNSYEQYF | TGCAGTGCTAGCCGAGACACCAACTCCTACGAGCAGTACTTC
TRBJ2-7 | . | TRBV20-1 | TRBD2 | CSAISGSIYEQYF | TGCAGTGCCATTAGCGGGAGCATTTACGAGCAGTACTTC
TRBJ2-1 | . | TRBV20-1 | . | CSARNPGGTDEQFF | TGCAGTGCTAGAAACCCAGGGGGGACGGATGAGCAGTTCTTC
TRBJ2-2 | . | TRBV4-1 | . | CASSLVMGVANTGELFF | TGCGCCAGCAGCCTCGTGATGGGTGTCGCGAACACCGGGGAGCTGTTTTTT
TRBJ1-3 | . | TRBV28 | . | CASTTTFGNTIYF | TGTGCCAGCACCACTACCTTCGGAAACACCATATATTTT
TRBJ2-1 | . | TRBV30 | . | CARMSGARYNEQFF | TGTGCCAGGATGAGCGGAGCCCGCTACAATGAGCAGTTTTTC
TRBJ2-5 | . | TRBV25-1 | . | CASSESGNQETQYF | TGTGCCAGCAGTGAATCAGGGAACCAAGAGACCCAGTACTTC
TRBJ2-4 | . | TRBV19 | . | CASSTIQGSKNIQYF | TGTGCCAGTAGTACTATACAGGGTTCCAAAAACATTCAGTACTTC
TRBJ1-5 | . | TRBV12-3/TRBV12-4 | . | CASSRQVSNQPQHF | TGTGCCAGCAGTCGACAGGTCAGCAATCAGCCCCAGCATTTT
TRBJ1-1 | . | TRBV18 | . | CASSTGQGNEAFF | TGTGCCAGCTCAACGGGACAAGGAAACGAAGCTTTCTTT
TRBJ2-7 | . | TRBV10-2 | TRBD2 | CASSESRLAGPSTFSYEQYF | TGCGCCAGCAGTGAGTCGAGGCTAGCGGGCCCTTCGACCTTTTCCTACGAGCAGTACTTC
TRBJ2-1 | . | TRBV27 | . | CASSSRGANGGNEQFF | TGTGCCAGCAGTTCGCGCGGAGCAAACGGGGGTAATGAGCAGTTCTTC
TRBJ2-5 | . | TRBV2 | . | CASRDVGAVLQETQYF | TGTGCCAGCAGGGACGTGGGGGCCGTTTTACAAGAGACCCAGTACTTC
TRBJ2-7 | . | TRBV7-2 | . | CASSSDPLLDDDPYEQYF | TGTGCCAGCAGCTCCGACCCTCTCTTGGATGACGATCCCTACGAGCAGTACTTC
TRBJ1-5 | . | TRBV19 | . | CASSIAGANQPQHF | TGTGCCAGTAGTATTGCGGGTGCCAATCAGCCCCAGCATTTT
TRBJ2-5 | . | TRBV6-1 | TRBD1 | CASSLRGQETQYF | TGTGCCAGCAGCCTCAGGGGGCAAGAGACCCAGTACTTC
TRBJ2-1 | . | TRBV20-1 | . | CSASELRGGGNEQFF | TGCAGTGCTAGCGAACTCAGGGGCGGCGGGAATGAGCAGTTCTTC
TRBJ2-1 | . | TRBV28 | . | CASSPLGTDANDNEQFF | TGTGCCAGCAGCCCCCTCGGGACCGACGCGAATGACAATGAGCAGTTCTTC
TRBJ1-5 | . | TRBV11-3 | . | CASSLDKGRSYNQPQHF | TGTGCCAGCAGCTTAGATAAGGGGAGGAGCTACAATCAGCCCCAGCATTTT
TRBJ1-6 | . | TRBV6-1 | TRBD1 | CASSRGQGNNSPLHF | TGTGCCAGCAGTAGGGGACAGGGTAATAATTCACCCCTCCACTTT
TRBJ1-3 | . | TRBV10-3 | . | CAITDSGNTIYF | TGTGCCATCACAGACTCTGGAAACACCATATATTTT
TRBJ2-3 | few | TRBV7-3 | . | CASSQGATTDTQYF | TGTGCCAGCAGCCAAGGGGCGACCACAGATACGCAGTATTTT
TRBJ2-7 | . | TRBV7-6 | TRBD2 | CASSLERTSGRADEQYF | TGTGCCAGCAGCCTAGAGCGGACTAGCGGGAGGGCCGACGAGCAGTACTTC
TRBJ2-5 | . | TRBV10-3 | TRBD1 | CAIRGTGVIETQYF | TGTGCCATCAGGGGGACAGGGGTTATCGAGACCCAGTACTTC
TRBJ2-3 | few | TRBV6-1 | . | CASRIQGSADTQYF | TGTGCCAGCAGGATACAGGGATCGGCAGATACGCAGTATTTT
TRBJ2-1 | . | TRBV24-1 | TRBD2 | CATSDPSGRPNEQFF | TGTGCCACCAGTGACCCTAGCGGGAGGCCCAATGAGCAGTTCTTC
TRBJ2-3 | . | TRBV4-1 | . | CASSRWTETDTQYF | TGCGCCAGCAGTCGTTGGACAGAAACAGATACGCAGTATTTT